The 25 T cell receptor beta chains reported below all come from one sample, sequenced in a study of T cells after yellow fever vaccination. One entry per CDR3 protein results from TCRdb running MiXCR on the 5' RACE reads. The data hold fewer than 450,000 distinct CDR3 sequences, with approximately 3.9% observed a single time. This material consisted of PBMCs, taken 5 days after the yellow fever booster vaccination. The receptors shown here come from a man between 18 and 29 years old who received the YFV17D yellow fever vaccine.

V and J are TRBV27 and TRBJ2-7; D gene uncertain. The CDR3 sequence is 16 residues long. Germline values: CDR1 MNHEY, CDR2 SMNVEV (reference sequence). Trimming shortened V by 3 bases and J by 3 bases, and 18 bases separated the two germline ends. The CDR3 here is CASSFYLGLNYYEQYV. CDR3 DNA sequence: TGTGCCAGCAGTTTTTATCTAGGCTTAAACTACTACGAGCAGTACGTC.

This clonotype was detected only a few times. This chain connects TRBV24-1 to TRBJ2-3, with 10 nucleotides matching TRBD1. This CDR3 is 16 amino acids long. Per germline, CDR1 KGHDR and CDR2 SFDVKD. Trimming took 4 bases from V and 5 from J; bases not matched to a gene: 8. CDR3 sequence: CATSDRGQGDIDTQYF. The CDR3 DNA reads TGTGCCACCAGTGACAGAGGACAGGGGGATATAGATACGCAGTATTTT.

This clonotype was counted only a few times. V is TRBV11-2 and J is TRBJ2-1; 10 nucleotides align to TRBD2. V was clipped by 0 bases and J by 4 bases; unmatched bases: 9. CDR3 size: 18 residues. CDR1 and CDR2 from the germline V gene are SGHAT and FQNNGV. CDR3 sequence (DNA): TGTGCCAGCAGCTTAGATCCCCCCACTAGCGGGGTTTACAATGAGCAGTTCTTC. It codes for CASSLDPPTSGVYNEQFF.

This clonotype was recorded a few times. J is TRBJ2-2 and V is TRBV6-2 or TRBV6-3, with 8 bases fitting TRBD1. The V gene end was trimmed by 5 bases and the J gene end by 8 bases; junction bases not matched to a gene: 10. Germline-derived CDR1 and CDR2 are MNHEY and SVGEGT. CDR3 length: 15 amino acids. CDR3 nucleotides: TGTGCCAGCAGTACGGGGACAGGACTGGAAGGGGAGCTGTTTTTT. Translated, it gives CASSTGTGLEGELFF.

This clonotype was picked up a small number of times. The chain employs TRBV6-2 or TRBV6-3 and TRBJ2-2; D gene unclear. The ends were cut back, 8 bases at V and 1 base at J, with 8 bases in the middle. The CDR3 is made up of 13 amino acids. Per germline, CDR1 MNHEY and CDR2 SVGEGT. CDR3 residues: CASLLENTGELFF. The CDR3 nucleotides read TGTGCCAGCCTACTCGAGAACACCGGGGAGCTGTTTTTT.

There are many counts of this clonotype. This sequence joins TRBV4-3 and TRBJ1-2, with D uncertain. CDR1 and CDR2 from the germline V gene are LGHNA and YSLEER. Trimming stripped 3 bases from V and 7 bases from J, with 12 bases between. The CDR3 extends over 13 amino acids. CDR3 region: CASSQLFQTGYTF. The DNA for the CDR3 is TGCGCCAGCAGCCAGCTCTTCCAGACTGGCTACACCTTC.

In this sample, this clonotype turned up a few times. The V call is TRBV6-4, the J call TRBJ2-1, with TRBD1 matching over 11 bases. V gave up 2 bases and J gave up 6 bases; unmatched junction bases: 0. In germline, CDR1 is MRHNA, CDR2 SNTAGT. This CDR3 is built from 14 residues. Here the CDR3 DNA reads TGTGCCAGCAGTGACGGGACAGGGGGCAATGAGCAGTTCTTC. Its translation: CASSDGTGGNEQFF.

This clonotype was counted a few times. The chain uses TRBV18 and TRBJ2-5; D might be TRBD1 or TRBD2, each matching 5 bases. This CDR3 is 16 amino acids long. CDR1 is KGHSH and CDR2 is LQKENI in the germline V gene. Trimming took off 0 bases at V and 4 bases at J, with 15 bases between the two ends. This CDR3 reads CASSPPNNEGLETQYF. The CDR3 coding sequence is TGTGCCAGCTCACCACCGAATAATGAGGGGTTAGAGACCCAGTACTTC.

In this sample, this clonotype turned up a few times. This chain connects TRBV6-4 to TRBJ2-1; 9 nucleotides agree with TRBD2. Germline-derived CDR1 and CDR2 are MRHNA and SNTAGT. Trimming took 0 bases from V and 9 from J; bases not matched to a gene: 6. This CDR3 is 15 amino acids long. The CDR3 DNA reads as TGTGCCAGCAGTGACTCGAGTTTGCGGGGGGGTGAGCAGTTCTTC. This gives the protein CASSDSSLRGGEQFF.

This clonotype showed up just a few times. The gene calls are TRBV6-1 and TRBJ1-2; D is ambiguous. This CDR3 has 12 amino acids. Germline loops: CDR1 MNHNS, CDR2 SASEGT. V was cut by 4 bases and J by 4 bases, with 7 bases left in between. This CDR3 is CASSVTGYGYTF. The CDR3 DNA is TGTGCCAGCAGTGTAACTGGCTATGGCTACACCTTC.

In this sample, this clonotype turned up a few times. The chain has TRBV7-3 and TRBJ1-2; 9 positions agree with TRBD1. CDR1 and CDR2 (germline): SGHTA, FQGTGA. The CDR3 runs 15 residues. V trimming: 1 base; J trimming: 5 bases; junction bases outside the gene matches: 5. The CDR3 DNA is TGTGCCAGCAGCTTAAGACAGGGGGGTGGATATGGCTACACCTTC. Translated: CASSLRQGGGYGYTF.

V and J are TRBV7-2 and TRBJ2-2, with 10 positions matching TRBD2. The CDR3 consists of 16 residues. CDR1 SGHTA and CDR2 FQGNSA come from the germline V gene. V lost 5 bases to trimming and J lost 4 bases; unmatched junction nucleotides: 7. DNA for the CDR3: TGTGCCAGCAGCATCAGACTAGCGGGCCGCACCGGGGAGCTGTTTTTT. It encodes CASSIRLAGRTGELFF.

This clonotype was picked up many times. The chain joins TRBV4-1 to TRBJ2-3; 9 nucleotides align to TRBD2. Per germline, CDR1 MGHRA and CDR2 YSYEKL. The CDR3 runs 16 residues. Unmatched junction bases numbered 8, after V lost 4 bases and J lost 3 bases. The CDR3 spells CASSLPPSGETDTQYF. As DNA, the CDR3 is TGCGCCAGCAGCCTCCCCCCTAGCGGGGAAACAGATACGCAGTATTTT.

The V and J genes are TRBV9 and TRBJ2-7, with D unclear. The length of the CDR3 is 12 residues. V was clipped by 7 bases and J by 4 bases, with 12 bases between them. CDR1 SGDLS and CDR2 YYNGEE come from the germline V gene. CDR3: CASGLNGYEQYF. The CDR3 DNA follows: TGTGCCAGCGGTCTGAACGGGTACGAGCAGTACTTC.

The rearrangement uses TRBV7-2 and TRBJ2-1, with a possible D match to TRBD2 (5 bases). This CDR3 spans 14 amino acids. Looked up from germline, CDR1 is SGHTA and CDR2 is FQGNSA. Trimming shortened V by 7 bases and J by 7 bases, and 17 bases separated the two germline ends. Here the CDR3 reads CASIWTASGNEQFF. In DNA, the CDR3 is TGTGCCAGCATCTGGACTGCCTCAGGAAATGAGCAGTTCTTC.

The rearrangement joins TRBV7-2 to TRBJ1-2; 7 bases line up with TRBD1. Per germline, CDR1 SGHTA and CDR2 FQGNSA. V was clipped by 5 bases and J by 1 base; unmatched bases: 7. The CDR3 runs to 15 residues. This chain's CDR3 is CASSPGQAINYGYTF. The CDR3 coding sequence is TGTGCCAGCAGCCCCGGACAGGCCATTAACTATGGCTACACCTTC.

In its sample, this clonotype was seen many times. The V gene is TRBV10-3, the J gene TRBJ2-1, with D tentatively TRBD2 (5 bases). Germline V gene sequence: CDR1 ENHRY, CDR2 SYGVKD. The CDR3 has 14 amino acids. Deletions cut 3 bases from V and 9 bases from J, with 15 bases between. The DNA of the CDR3 is TGTGCCATCAGTGACCATTTGGCTGGGAGTGAGCAGTTCTTC. Residues: CAISDHLAGSEQFF.

The sample holds many counts of this clonotype. The gene calls are TRBV7-2 and TRBJ2-1; maybe TRBD2 (5 bases). V lost 5 bases and J lost 0, with 20 bases in between. Germline V gene lookup returns CDR1 SGHTA and CDR2 FQGNSA. CDR3 length: 18 residues. The CDR3 nucleotides are TGTGCCAGCAGCAGAATTTCGGGGTGGGAGAGCTCCTACAATGAGCAGTTCTTC. Its translation is CASSRISGWESSYNEQFF. Combining the CDR3 with reference TRBV7-2 and TRBJ2-1 gives the whole variable domain GAGVSQSPSNKVTEKGKDVELRCDPISGHTALYWYRQSLGQGLEFLIYFQGNSAPDKSGLPSDRFSAERTGGSVSTLTIQRTQQEDSAVYLCASSRISGWESSYNEQFFGPGTRLTVL.

Only a few counts were recorded for this clonotype. The chain couples TRBV29-1 to TRBJ1-2; D uncertain. The V gene lost 4 bases and the J gene lost 6 bases, with 12 bases spanning the gap. From germline, CDR1 is SQVTM and CDR2 ANQGSEA. The CDR3 is made up of 12 amino acids. The CDR3 region is CSVAGWADGYTF. The CDR3 region has the DNA TGCAGCGTTGCGGGATGGGCCGATGGCTACACCTTC.

The genes are TRBV20-1 and TRBJ2-3; D possibly corresponds to TRBD1 (6 bases). V lost 3 bases to trimming and J lost 6 bases, with 10 bases between them. Germline V gene data show CDR1 as DFQATT and CDR2 as SNEGSKA (reference sequence). This CDR3 comprises 12 residues. DNA of the CDR3: TGCAGTGCTAGCCCGACAGGTGATACGCAGTATTTT. It specifies CSASPTGDTQYF.

This clonotype was detected a few times. The chain couples TRBV6-6 to TRBJ1-2; D gene unclear. CDR3 length: 14 amino acids. The germline CDR1 and CDR2 sequences are MNHNY and SVGAGI (reference sequence). V lost 8 bases, J lost 2 bases, and 15 bases lay in between. The CDR3 DNA reads as TGTGCCAGCCGGATGAGGGAGATGAACTATGGCTACACCTTC. This gives the protein CASRMREMNYGYTF.

This clonotype was seen a handful of times. The gene calls are TRBV7-3 and TRBJ2-2; D uncertain. V was trimmed by 1 base and J by 1 base, leaving 10 bases between them. The CDR3 extends over 16 amino acids. Germline-derived CDR1 and CDR2 are SGHTA and FQGTGA. The CDR3 coding sequence is TGTGCCAGCAGCTTAATGTCGGGCCTGAACACCGGGGAGCTGTTTTTT. Amino acids: CASSLMSGLNTGELFF.

This clonotype appeared a few times. The V gene is TRBV5-1, the J gene TRBJ2-1, with D perhaps matching TRBD2 (6 bases). V lost 6 bases and J lost 7, with 14 bases in between. Germline V gives CDR1 SGHRS, CDR2 YFSETQ. The CDR3 is 13 residues long. CDR3 bases: TGCGCCAGCACCTCCGGCGGAGGGAATGAGCAGTTCTTC. Translated, it gives CASTSGGGNEQFF.

This clonotype was picked up many times. This sequence joins TRBV12-3 or TRBV12-4 and TRBJ1-5; perhaps TRBD1 as D (6 bases). The CDR3 runs 15 residues. V was trimmed by 2 bases and J by 3 bases, leaving 11 bases between them. CDR3 DNA: TGTGCCAGCAGTTTATACAGGGCCGACAATCAGCCCCAGCATTTT. Amino acids: CASSLYRADNQPQHF.

This clonotype was detected only a few times. The chain carries TRBV5-4 and TRBJ1-2; the match to TRBD1 covers 8 bases. V dropped 4 bases and J dropped 4; count of bases not matched to a gene: 9. The CDR3 has 15 residues. Germline V gene data show CDR1 as SGHNT and CDR2 as YYREEE (reference sequence). CDR3 sequence reads: CASSTRQGRAYGYTF. CDR3 coding DNA: TGTGCCAGCAGCACGAGACAGGGGAGAGCCTATGGCTACACCTTC.